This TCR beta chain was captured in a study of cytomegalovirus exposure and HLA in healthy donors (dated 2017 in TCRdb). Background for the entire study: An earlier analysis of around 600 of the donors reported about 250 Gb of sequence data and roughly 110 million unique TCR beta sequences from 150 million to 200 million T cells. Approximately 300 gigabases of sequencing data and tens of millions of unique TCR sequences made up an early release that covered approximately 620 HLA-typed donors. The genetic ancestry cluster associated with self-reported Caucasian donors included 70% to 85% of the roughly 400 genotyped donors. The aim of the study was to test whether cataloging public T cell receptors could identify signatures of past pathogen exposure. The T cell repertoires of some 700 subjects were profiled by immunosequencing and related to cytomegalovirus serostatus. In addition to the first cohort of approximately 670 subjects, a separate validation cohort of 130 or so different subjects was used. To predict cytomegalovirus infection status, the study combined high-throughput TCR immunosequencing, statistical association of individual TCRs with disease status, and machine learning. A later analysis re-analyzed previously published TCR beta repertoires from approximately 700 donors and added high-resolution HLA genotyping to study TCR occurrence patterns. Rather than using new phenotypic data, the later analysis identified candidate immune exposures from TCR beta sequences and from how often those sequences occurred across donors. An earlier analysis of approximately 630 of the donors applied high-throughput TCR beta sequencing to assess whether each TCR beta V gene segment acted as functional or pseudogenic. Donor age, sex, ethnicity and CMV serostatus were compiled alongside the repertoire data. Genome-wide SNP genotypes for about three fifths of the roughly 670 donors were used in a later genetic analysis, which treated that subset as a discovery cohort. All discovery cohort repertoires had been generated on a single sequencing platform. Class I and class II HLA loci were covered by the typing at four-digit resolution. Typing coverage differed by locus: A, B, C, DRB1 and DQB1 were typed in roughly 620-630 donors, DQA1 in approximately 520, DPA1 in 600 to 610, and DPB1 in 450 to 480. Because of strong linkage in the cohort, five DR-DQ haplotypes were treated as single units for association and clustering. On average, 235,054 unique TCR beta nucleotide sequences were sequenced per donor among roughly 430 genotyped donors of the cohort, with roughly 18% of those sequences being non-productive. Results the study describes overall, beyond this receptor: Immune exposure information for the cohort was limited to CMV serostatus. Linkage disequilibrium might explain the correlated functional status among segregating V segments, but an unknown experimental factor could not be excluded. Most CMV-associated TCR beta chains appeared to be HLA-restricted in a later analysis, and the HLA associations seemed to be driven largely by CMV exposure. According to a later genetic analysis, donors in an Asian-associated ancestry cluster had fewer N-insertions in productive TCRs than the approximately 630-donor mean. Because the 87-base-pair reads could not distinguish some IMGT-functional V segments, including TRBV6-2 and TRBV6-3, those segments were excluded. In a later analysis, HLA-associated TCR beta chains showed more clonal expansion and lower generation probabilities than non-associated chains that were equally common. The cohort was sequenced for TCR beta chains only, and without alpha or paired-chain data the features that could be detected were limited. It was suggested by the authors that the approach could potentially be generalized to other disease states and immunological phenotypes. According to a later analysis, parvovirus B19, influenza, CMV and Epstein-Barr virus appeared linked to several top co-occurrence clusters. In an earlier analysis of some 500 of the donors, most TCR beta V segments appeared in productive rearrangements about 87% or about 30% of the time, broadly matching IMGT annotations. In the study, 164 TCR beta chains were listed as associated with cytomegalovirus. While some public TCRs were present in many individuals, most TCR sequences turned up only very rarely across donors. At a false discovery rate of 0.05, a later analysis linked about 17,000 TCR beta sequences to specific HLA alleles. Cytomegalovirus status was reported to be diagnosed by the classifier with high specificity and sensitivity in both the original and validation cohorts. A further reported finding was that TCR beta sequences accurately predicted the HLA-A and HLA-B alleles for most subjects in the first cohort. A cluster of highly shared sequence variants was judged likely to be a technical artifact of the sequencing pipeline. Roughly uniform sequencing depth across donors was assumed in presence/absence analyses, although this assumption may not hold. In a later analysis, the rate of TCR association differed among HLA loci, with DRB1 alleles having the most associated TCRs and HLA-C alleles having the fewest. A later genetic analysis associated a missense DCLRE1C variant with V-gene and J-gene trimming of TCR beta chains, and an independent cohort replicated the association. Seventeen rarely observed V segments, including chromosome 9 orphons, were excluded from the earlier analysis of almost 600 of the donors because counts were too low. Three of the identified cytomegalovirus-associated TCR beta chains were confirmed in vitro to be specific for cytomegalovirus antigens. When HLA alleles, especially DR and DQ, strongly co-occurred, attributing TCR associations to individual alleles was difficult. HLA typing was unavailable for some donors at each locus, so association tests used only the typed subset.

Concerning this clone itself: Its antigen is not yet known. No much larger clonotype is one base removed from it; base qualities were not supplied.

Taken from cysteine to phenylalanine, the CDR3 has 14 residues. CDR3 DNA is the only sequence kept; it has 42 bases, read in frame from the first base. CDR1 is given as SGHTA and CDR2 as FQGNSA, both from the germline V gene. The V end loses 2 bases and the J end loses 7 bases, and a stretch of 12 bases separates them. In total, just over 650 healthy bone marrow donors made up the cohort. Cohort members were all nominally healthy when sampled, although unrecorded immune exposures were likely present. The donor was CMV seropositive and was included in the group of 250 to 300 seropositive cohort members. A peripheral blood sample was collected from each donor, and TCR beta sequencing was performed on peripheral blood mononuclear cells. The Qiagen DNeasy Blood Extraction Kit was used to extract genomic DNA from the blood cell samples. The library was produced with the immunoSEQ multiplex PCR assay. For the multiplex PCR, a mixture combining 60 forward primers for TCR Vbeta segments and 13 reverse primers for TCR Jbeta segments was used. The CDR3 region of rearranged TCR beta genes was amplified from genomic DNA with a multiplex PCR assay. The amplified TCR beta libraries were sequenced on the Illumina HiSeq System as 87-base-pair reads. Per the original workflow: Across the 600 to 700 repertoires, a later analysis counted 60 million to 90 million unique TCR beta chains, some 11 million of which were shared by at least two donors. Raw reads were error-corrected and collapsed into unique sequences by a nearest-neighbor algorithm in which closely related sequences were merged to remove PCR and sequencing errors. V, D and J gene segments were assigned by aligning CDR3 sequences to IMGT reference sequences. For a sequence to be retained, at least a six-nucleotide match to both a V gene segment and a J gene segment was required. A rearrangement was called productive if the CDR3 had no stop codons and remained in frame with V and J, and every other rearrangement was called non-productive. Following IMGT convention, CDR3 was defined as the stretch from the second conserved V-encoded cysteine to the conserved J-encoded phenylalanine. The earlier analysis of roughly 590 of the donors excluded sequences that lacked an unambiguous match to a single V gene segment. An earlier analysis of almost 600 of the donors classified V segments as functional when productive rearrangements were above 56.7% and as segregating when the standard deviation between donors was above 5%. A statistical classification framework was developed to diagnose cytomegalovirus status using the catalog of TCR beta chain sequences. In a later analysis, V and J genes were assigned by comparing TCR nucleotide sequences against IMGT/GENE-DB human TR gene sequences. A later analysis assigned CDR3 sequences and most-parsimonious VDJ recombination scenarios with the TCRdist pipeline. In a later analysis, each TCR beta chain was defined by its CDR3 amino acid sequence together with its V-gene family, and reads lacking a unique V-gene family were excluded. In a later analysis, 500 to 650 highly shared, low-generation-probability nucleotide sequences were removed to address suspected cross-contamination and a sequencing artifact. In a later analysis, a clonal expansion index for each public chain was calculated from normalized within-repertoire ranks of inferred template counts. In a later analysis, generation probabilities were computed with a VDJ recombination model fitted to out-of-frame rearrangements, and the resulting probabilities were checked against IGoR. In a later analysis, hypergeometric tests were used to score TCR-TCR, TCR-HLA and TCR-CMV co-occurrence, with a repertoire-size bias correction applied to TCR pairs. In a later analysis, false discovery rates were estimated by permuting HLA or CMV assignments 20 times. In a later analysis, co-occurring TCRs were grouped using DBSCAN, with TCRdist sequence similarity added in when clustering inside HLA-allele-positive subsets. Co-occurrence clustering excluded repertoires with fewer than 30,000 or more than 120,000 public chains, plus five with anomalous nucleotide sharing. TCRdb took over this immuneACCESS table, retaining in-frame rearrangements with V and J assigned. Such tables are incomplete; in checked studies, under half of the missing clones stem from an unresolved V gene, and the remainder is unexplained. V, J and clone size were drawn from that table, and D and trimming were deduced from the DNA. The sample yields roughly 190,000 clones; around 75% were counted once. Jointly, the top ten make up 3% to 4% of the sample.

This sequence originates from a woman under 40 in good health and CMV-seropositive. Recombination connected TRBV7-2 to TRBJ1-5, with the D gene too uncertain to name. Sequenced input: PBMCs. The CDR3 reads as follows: CASSLRGRRQPQHF. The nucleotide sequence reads TGTGCCAGCAGCTTAAGAGGTCGGAGGCAGCCCCAGCATTTT.